Presented here are 17 T cell receptor beta chains from one specimen sequenced in a study of long-term antiretroviral therapy in people with HIV. Researchers ran immunoSEQ v3.0 at survey level. TCRdb's copy holds only in-frame clones and misses some; the assay was immunoSEQ multiplex PCR. The sample has some 31,000 clones, 78% seen once. The sequenced sample was unsorted PBMCs, obtained 3.1 years after starting antiretroviral therapy. The receptors stem from a woman aged 45-65 years with HIV.

The J gene is TRBJ1-5, the V gene TRBV5-1; D gene unclear. Deletions cut 0 bases from V and 0 bases from J, with 7 bases between. The CDR3 spans 15 residues. Germline CDR1 SGHRS, CDR2 YFSETQ. The CDR3 loop reads CASSLAADSNQPQHF. The CDR3, as DNA: TGCGCCAGCAGCTTGGCGGCAGATAGCAATCAGCCCCAGCATTTT.

The chain uses TRBV5-6 and TRBJ1-6; 9 bases fit TRBD1. The CDR3 loop spans 15 amino acids. V shed 5 bases, J shed 5 bases, and the junction held 5 bases outside the gene matches. In germline, CDR1 is SGHDT, CDR2 YYEEEE. The CDR3 region has the DNA TGTGCCAGCAGGTGGGGGGACAGGGATAATTCACCCCTCCACTTT. Translation: CASRWGDRDNSPLHF.

V and J are TRBV2 and TRBJ1-2; D gene unclear. V gave up 0 bases and J gave up 4 bases, with 9 bases separating them. This CDR3 has 14 amino acids. Germline V gene lookup returns CDR1 SNHLY and CDR2 FYNNEI. The CDR3 spells CASSEALGFYGYTF. The CDR3 coding sequence is TGTGCCAGCAGTGAAGCGTTGGGGTTCTATGGCTACACCTTC.

This chain uses TRBV2 with TRBJ1-1; no clear D gene. V lost 4 bases and J 7 bases, leaving 10 bases between the germline ends. This CDR3 region has 12 residues. CDR1 is SNHLY and CDR2 is FYNNEI in the germline V gene. The CDR3 DNA is TGTGCCAGCAGTGCTATTGGCCTTGAAGCTTTCTTT. Residues: CASSAIGLEAFF.

The chain links TRBV11-2 to TRBJ2-7; D is unresolved. V was cut by 4 bases and J by 6 bases, with 13 bases left in between. The V gene's germline CDR1 is SGHAT and CDR2 FQNNGV. CDR3 size: 13 residues. The CDR3 protein is CASSSPFSFEQYV. The CDR3 DNA reads TGTGCCAGCAGCTCCCCCTTCAGTTTCGAGCAGTACGTC.

This chain uses TRBV6-5 with TRBJ1-2, with D perhaps matching TRBD1 (6 bases). V was pared by 5 bases and J by 2 bases, with 12 bases between. CDR1 MNHEY and CDR2 SVGAGI come from the germline V gene. The CDR3 runs to 14 residues. CDR3 coding DNA: TGTGCCAGCAGTACCGGACAGTTGAACTATGGCTACACCTTC. It translates to CASSTGQLNYGYTF.

The chain is built from TRBV11-3 and TRBJ1-5; D is possibly TRBD1 (6 bases). Germline CDR1 and CDR2: SGHNT and YENEEA. V lost 5 bases and J 4 bases, leaving 21 bases between the germline ends. The CDR3 runs 17 residues. CDR3 DNA sequence: TGTGCCAGCAGCCCACTCATGGGGACACAGATTAATCAGCCCCAGCATTTT. As protein: CASSPLMGTQINQPQHF.

The chain carries TRBV6-4 and TRBJ2-1; D possibly uses TRBD1 or TRBD2 (5 bases each). CDR1 and CDR2 (germline): MRHNA, SNTAGT. V dropped 5 bases and J dropped 4 bases, with 15 bases sitting between them. The CDR3 runs to 15 residues. CDR3 residues: CASSLEGLEYNEQFF. CDR3 sequence (DNA): TGTGCCAGCAGTCTTGAGGGGCTAGAGTACAATGAGCAGTTCTTC.

This clone appeared a few times. The J gene is TRBJ1-6, the V gene TRBV7-8; D is unclear. The V gene lost 3 bases and the J gene lost 0 bases, with 15 bases spanning the gap. This CDR3 has 18 residues. Germline V gives CDR1 SGHVS, CDR2 FQNEAQ. CDR3 sequence reads: CASSFRSLASSYNSPLHF. CDR3 nucleotide sequence: TGTGCCAGCAGCTTCCGATCCCTGGCCAGCTCCTATAATTCACCCCTCCACTTT.

V is TRBV6-6 and J is TRBJ1-2; D might be TRBD1 (5 bases). This CDR3 spans 11 amino acids. V was shortened by 4 bases and J by 8 bases, with 8 bases between the two germline ends. CDR1 is MNHNY, CDR2 SVGAGI, per germline (reference sequence). As DNA, the CDR3 is TGTGCCAGCAGTTGGGGCGGAGGCTACACCTTC. This gives the protein CASSWGGGYTF.

The chain uses TRBV18 and TRBJ2-2, with D maybe TRBD2 (5 bases). The germline V gene has CDR1 KGHSH and CDR2 LQKENI. The CDR3 extends over 15 amino acids. V was cut by 2 bases and J by 7 bases, with 14 bases left in between. Here the CDR3 reads CASSPEGGWSGELFF. The CDR3 DNA sequence: TGTGCCAGCTCACCAGAGGGCGGTTGGAGCGGGGAGCTGTTTTTT.

The chain has TRBV28 and TRBJ1-1; 7 bases align to TRBD1. Germline loops: CDR1 MDHEN, CDR2 SYDVKM. V was pared by 5 bases and J by 3 bases, with 6 bases of the junction left unmatched. The CDR3 is 14 amino acids. CDR3 in amino acids: CASSLGQWDTEAFF. The CDR3 DNA sequence: TGTGCCAGCAGTCTGGGACAGTGGGACACTGAAGCTTTCTTT. Full variable domain (rest looked up from reference TRBV28 and TRBJ1-1): DVKVTQSSRYLVKRTGEKVFLECVQDMDHENMFWYRQDPGLGLRLIYFSYDVKMKEKGDIPEGYSVSREKKERFSLILESASTNQTSMYLCASSLGQWDTEAFFGQGTRLTVV.

The chain carries TRBV2 and TRBJ2-1, with a weak D call TRBD1 (6 bases). Germline CDR1 reads SNHLY; CDR2 reads FYNNEI. The V gene lost 7 bases and the J gene lost 10 bases, with 20 bases spanning the gap. The CDR3 spans 14 residues. The CDR3 loop is CASNPDSLVSEQFF. The DNA for the CDR3 is TGTGCCAGCAATCCGGACAGTCTGGTTAGCGAGCAGTTCTTC. The full variable domain, completed using reference TRBV2 and TRBJ2-1, is EPEVTQTPSHQVTQMGQEVILRCVPISNHLYFYWYRQILGQKVEFLVSFYNNEISEKSEIFDDQFSVERPDGSNFTLKIRSTKLEDSAMYFCASNPDSLVSEQFFGPGTRLTVL.

This clone occurred once. The rearrangement joins TRBV6-4 to TRBJ2-1; D perhaps matches TRBD1 (5 bases). V was pared by 6 bases and J by 6 bases, with 18 bases between. CDR1 and CDR2 from the germline V gene are MRHNA and SNTAGT. The CDR3 contains 15 residues. Written as DNA, the CDR3 is TGTGCCAGCAGGGCCCTAGGATCTGGGGCCAATGAGCAGTTCTTC. Translated: CASRALGSGANEQFF.

The chain's CDR3 is CASSYGGTIYF. CDR3 DNA sequence: TGTGCCAGCAGTTATGGGGGGACCATATATTTT. The chain recombines TRBV6-6 with TRBJ1-3; perhaps TRBD1 as D (5 bases). Germline V gene sequence: CDR1 MNHNY, CDR2 SVGAGI (reference sequence). The CDR3 extends over 11 amino acids. V was pared by 3 bases and J by 10 bases, with 7 bases between.

V and J are TRBV9 and TRBJ1-6; D is uncertain. The V end was cut by 0 bases, the J end by 7 bases, with 5 bases between. Germline CDR1 reads SGDLS; CDR2 reads YYNGEE. The CDR3 extends over 13 amino acids. The CDR3 loop reads CASSVDKNSPLHF. The CDR3 DNA reads TGTGCCAGCAGCGTAGACAAGAATTCACCCCTCCACTTT. Combining the CDR3 with reference TRBV9 and TRBJ1-6 gives the whole variable domain DSGVTQTPKHLITATGQRVTLRCSPRSGDLSVYWYQQSLDQGLQFLIQYYNGEERAKGNILERFSAQQFPDLHSELNLSSLELGDSALYFCASSVDKNSPLHFGNGTRLTVT.

The chain carries TRBV5-1 and TRBJ2-3; 16 bases are shared with TRBD2. Germline V gene lookup returns CDR1 SGHRS and CDR2 YFSETQ. Losses at the gene ends were 1 base for V and 4 bases for J; bases not matched to a gene: 6. The CDR3 loop spans 18 amino acids. In DNA form, the CDR3 reads TGCGCCAGCAGCTTGACGGGGACTAGCGGGGGGGCCGCAGATACGCAGTATTTT. Protein product: CASSLTGTSGGAADTQYF.